The 12 T cell receptor beta chains reported below all come from one sample, sequenced in a study of STAT5B mutations in CD4+ large granular lymphocyte leukemia. TCRdb keeps only in-frame clones here, not all; method: immunoSEQ multiplex PCR. The data contain roughly 48,000 clones, about three quarters of them singletons. The sequenced material came from CD4+ T cells from blood buffy coats. Receptors were obtained from a human donor in good health.

The CDR3 coding sequence is TGTGCCTCCCAACCCGGGACAGGGAGCTACGAGCAGTACTTC. Protein sequence: CASQPGTGSYEQYF. The chain links TRBV30 to TRBJ2-7; 9 bases agree with TRBD1. There are 14 residues in the CDR3. V was pared by 7 bases and J by 3 bases, with 10 bases of the junction left unmatched. Germline CDR1 and CDR2: GTSNPN and SVGIG (reference sequence).

The CDR3 is CASSLGPGFDGYTF. The CDR3 nucleotides are TGTGCCAGCAGCTTAGGTCCAGGGTTCGATGGCTACACCTTC. The V and J genes are TRBV7-8 and TRBJ1-2; D possibly corresponds to TRBD1 (5 bases). Trimming stripped 1 base from V and 6 bases from J, with 12 bases between. Germline CDR1 SGHVS, CDR2 FQNEAQ. The CDR3 runs 14 residues.

This clone was counted between two and nine times. The chain carries TRBV2 and TRBJ1-1; a weak D match, TRBD1 (6 bases). The V and J ends lost 5 bases and 5 bases respectively, with 18 bases between them. Germline CDR1 SNHLY, CDR2 FYNNEI. CDR3 length equals 15 residues. The CDR3 region has the DNA TGTGCCAGCAGTTCACAGGGAAATCTGGGTACTGAAGCTTTCTTT. Translated: CASSSQGNLGTEAFF.

The rearrangement links TRBV5-1 to TRBJ2-2, with D tentatively TRBD2 (5 bases). V lost 4 bases and J lost 2, with 15 bases in between. Germline values: CDR1 SGHRS, CDR2 YFSETQ. This CDR3 comprises 16 residues. For the CDR3, the DNA is TGCGCCAGCAGCCTAGCAGCAGACCCAAACACCGGGGAGCTGTTTTTT. Protein sequence: CASSLAADPNTGELFF.

This clone appeared once. The CDR3 DNA follows: TGTGCCAGCAGCTACCGGACAGGGGGGGGCCAAGAGACCCAGTACTTC. Translated: CASSYRTGGGQETQYF. The rearrangement uses TRBV5-5 and TRBJ2-5, with TRBD1 identical over 10 bases. This CDR3 has 16 residues. Unmatched junction bases numbered 6, after V lost 3 bases and J lost 1 base. From germline, CDR1 is SGHKS and CDR2 YYEKEE (reference sequence). Filled out from reference TRBV5-5 and TRBJ2-5, the complete variable domain reads DAGVTQSPTHLIKTRGQQVTLRCSPISGHKSVSWYQQVLGQGPQFIFQYYEKEERGRGNFPDRFSARQFPNYSSELNVNALLLGDSALYLCASSYRTGGGQETQYFGPGTRLLVL.

The J gene is TRBJ2-4, the V gene TRBV19, with D unresolved. The CDR3 consists of 11 residues. Germline CDR1 is LNHDA and CDR2 is SQIVND (reference sequence). Trimming removed 3 bases from V and 10 bases from J, with 7 bases in between. CDR3 loop: CASSIADIQYF. The CDR3 DNA reads TGTGCCAGTAGTATCGCGGATATTCAGTACTTC.

The chain uses TRBV28 and TRBJ1-2; TRBD1 agrees at 9 bases. CDR1 and CDR2 (germline): MDHEN, SYDVKM. This CDR3 is built from 13 residues. The junction had 3 bases not matched to a gene; V was cut back by 3 bases and J by 7 bases. The CDR3 DNA reads TGTGCCAGCAGTTTCGACAGGGGGGGTGGCTACACCTTC. Translation gives CASSFDRGGGYTF.

The rearrangement links TRBV7-2 to TRBJ1-5; D might be TRBD1 (5 bases). The CDR3 runs 16 residues. CDR1 and CDR2 (germline): SGHTA, FQGNSA. V was pared by 3 bases and J by 2 bases, with 14 bases between. The CDR3 coding sequence is TGTGCCAGCAGCTTGGGGCGGGGTCAGGGCAATCAGCCCCAGCATTTT. Protein: CASSLGRGQGNQPQHF. Full variable domain (missing parts from reference TRBV7-2 and TRBJ1-5): GAGVSQSPSNKVTEKGKDVELRCDPISGHTALYWYRQSLGQGLEFLIYFQGNSAPDKSGLPSDRFSAERTGGSVSTLTIQRTQQEDSAVYLCASSLGRGQGNQPQHFGDGTRLSIL.

This chain joins TRBV7-2 and TRBJ2-5; 7 bases line up with TRBD2. J was trimmed by 2 bases and V by 1 base; bases with no gene match: 1. This CDR3 has 14 amino acids. CDR1 SGHTA and CDR2 FQGNSA come from the germline V gene. The CDR3 DNA follows: TGTGCCAGCAGCTTAGTGGGACTACAAGAGACCCAGTACTTC. Its translation is CASSLVGLQETQYF.

This clone was seen only once. The rearrangement links TRBV7-9 to TRBJ1-5; no clear D gene. V gave up 1 base and J gave up 7 bases, with 8 bases separating them. Germline lookup yields CDR1 SEHNR and CDR2 FQNEAQ (reference sequence). The CDR3 is 13 residues long. CDR3 in amino acids: CASSLGTAQPQHF. CDR3 nucleotide sequence: TGTGCCAGCAGCTTAGGCACAGCCCAGCCCCAGCATTTT.

The CDR3 spells CAISESEGTGELFF. The CDR3 region has the DNA TGTGCCATCAGTGAGTCGGAGGGGACCGGGGAGCTGTTTTTT. V and J are TRBV10-3 and TRBJ2-2; possible D gene TRBD2, 6 bases. The length of the CDR3 is 14 residues. In germline, CDR1 is ENHRY, CDR2 SYGVKD. The V end lost 0 bases, the J end lost 5 bases, and 7 bases lay between the germline ends.

The rearrangement uses TRBV18 and TRBJ2-7; D might be TRBD1 or TRBD2, each matching 5 bases. This CDR3 has 12 residues. CDR1 is KGHSH, CDR2 LQKENI, per germline. V was cut by 6 bases and J by 2 bases, with 8 bases left in between. The CDR3 loop reads CASSPGPYEQYV. The CDR3 DNA follows: TGTGCCAGCTCGCCGGGGCCCTACGAGCAGTACGTC.